This T cell receptor (beta chain) is drawn from a study of blood T cell repertoires in COVID-19 (TCRdb year 2020). Regarding the complete study: The collaborator samples originated in the United States, Italy and Spain and spanned the acute and convalescent phases of COVID-19. The prospective study material was composed of cDNA or gDNA derived from T cells, B-cell-depleted T cells, or PBMCs. Subjects who had been exposed to COVID-19, were actively infected with it, or had recovered from it provided the deeply sampled blood TCRbeta repertoires that made up the dataset. A freely available public database, intended as a resource for researchers studying the immune response to SARS-CoV-2, is where the repertoires were released. The samples were drawn from the first 160 participants of the ongoing ImmuneRACE study and from 1,254 subjects provided by 6 global collaborators. Sample metadata almost always included a de-identified subject ID, COVID-19 status, age in years and sex. Where HLA class I and class II types were available, the types were taken from metadata supplied by the sample provider, not from assay-based typing. Paper-wide results and their limitations: The quantity of clinical and demographic metadata differed by source and by participant and was supplied without curation.

In the case of this clone: Its antigen is still unknown. Per-base quality was not reported, and no clone a single base away is much larger than it.

The V end loses 1 base and the J end loses 4 bases, and a stretch of 7 bases separates them. Including cysteine and phenylalanine, the CDR3 has 13 amino acids. The entry retains the CDR3 DNA only, 39 bases that are in frame from base 1. The germline V gene (reference sequence) gives CDR1 as SEHNR and CDR2 as FQNEAQ. TCRbeta CDR3 regions were amplified from genomic DNA by means of the immunoSEQ Assay, a bias-controlled multiplex PCR. The published analysis was carried out like this. Within the assay, amplification of reference gene primers was used to estimate how many nucleated cells each sample contained. To quantify the absolute abundance of each unique TCRbeta CDR3 rearrangement, sequence reads were collapsed and filtered. For each sample, productive Simpson clonality was calculated by taking the square root of Simpson's diversity index across productive rearrangements. Not all clones reach the TCRdb copy of this immuneACCESS table, which keeps in-frame sequences only. Checked studies attribute under half of the gap to unresolved V genes and leave the rest unexplained. That table furnishes V, J and clone size, whereas the DNA furnished D and trimming. The sample contains about 120,000 clones, around 78% of them found a single time. 2.3% of the sample comes from the top ten.

The collaborating institutions used their own protocols to collect whole blood in K2EDTA tubes. For TCRbeta analysis, collaborators shipped samples in one of three forms: frozen whole blood, isolated PBMCs, or DNA extracted from either of those sample types. The sequencing sample was made of peripheral blood. The sequence derives from a man aged 70-80 years with acute or convalescent COVID-19. The rearranged chain carries TRBV7-9 and TRBJ1-1; the D gene is unclear. In nucleotides, the sequence is TGTGCCAGCAGCTTAGTCGAGTCCACTGAAGCTTTCTTT. Its translation reads: CASSLVESTEAFF.